A single sample is the source of the 2 T cell receptor beta chains below, sequenced in a study of OX40 agonist ivuxolimab in advanced cancers. Clones were read by immunoSEQ multiplex PCR, and TCRdb kept only the in-frame ones, dropping some. Of roughly 40,000 clones in the sample, about 89% are singletons; the top ten hold 15% to 20%. The sequencing used CD4+ or CD8+ T cells sorted from blood, collected in a trial of the OX40 agonist ivuxolimab. These receptors all stem from an adult with an advanced solid tumor such as melanoma, head and neck, liver or kidney cancer.

V gene TRBV27 combines with J gene TRBJ1-1, with D possibly being TRBD1 (6 bases). V was pared by 3 bases and J by 0 bases, with 11 bases between. Germline-derived CDR1 and CDR2 are MNHEY and SMNVEV (reference sequence). CDR3 size: 15 residues. CDR3: CASSLQGRLNTEAFF. CDR3 coding DNA: TGTGCCAGCAGTTTGCAGGGGCGGCTGAACACTGAAGCTTTCTTT.

The sample holds one count of this clone. The chain employs TRBV7-3 and TRBJ2-1; tentatively, D is TRBD2 (6 bases). Germline assignment: CDR1 SGHTA and CDR2 FQGTGA. The CDR3 length is 15 residues. The V end lost 3 bases, the J end lost 0 bases, and 9 bases lay between the germline ends. The DNA of the CDR3 is TGTGCCAGCAGCTTCCGGGACTCCTCCTACAATGAGCAGTTCTTC. Amino acid sequence: CASSFRDSSYNEQFF.